What follows are 10 T cell receptor beta chains derived from one specimen sequenced in a study of blood T cell repertoires in COVID-19. TCRdb's table, derived via immunoSEQ multiplex PCR, lists solely in-frame clones and lacks some. Seen here are some 160,000 clones, 76% observed once, and the top ten hold around 4.4%. The sample taken for sequencing was peripheral blood. The receptors were sampled from a man aged 60 to 69 with acute or convalescent COVID-19.

This rearrangement joins TRBV19 to TRBJ1-6, with 11 bases that match TRBD1. Trimming took 9 bases from V and 0 from J; bases not matched to a gene: 10. CDR3 length: 18 residues. Germline CDR1 and CDR2: LNHDA and SQIVND (reference sequence). The CDR3 sequence is CASRRTGGLSSYNSPLHF. In DNA, the CDR3 is TGTGCCAGCCGACGGACAGGGGGCTTGAGCTCCTATAATTCACCCCTCCACTTT.

The chain employs TRBV7-2 and TRBJ2-1; D is perhaps TRBD1 (6 bases). Germline V CDR1 and CDR2: SGHTA, FQGNSA. The CDR3 is 13 amino acids. Trimming stripped 5 bases from V and 12 bases from J, with 17 bases between. The CDR3 bases are TGTGCCAGCAGCGTGCAGATACAGGGTGGGCAGTTCTTC. Translating gives CASSVQIQGGQFF.

The J gene is TRBJ2-7, the V gene TRBV20-1; D is possibly TRBD1 (6 bases). V was trimmed by 3 bases and J by 2 bases, leaving 11 bases between them. CDR1 and CDR2 (germline): DFQATT, SNEGSKA (reference sequence). CDR3 length equals 13 residues. CDR3 protein: CSASRDRPYEQYF. The CDR3 nucleotides read TGCAGTGCTAGTCGTGACAGGCCCTACGAGCAGTACTTC.

Regarding this clone: Different DNA sequences within this sample yield the same CDR3. The rearrangement uses TRBV5-1 and TRBJ2-1; 10 bases match TRBD2. The germline V gene encodes CDR1 SGHRS and CDR2 YFSETQ. V was pared by 3 bases and J by 3 bases, with 3 bases of the junction left unmatched. CDR3 size: 15 residues. The CDR3 region has the DNA TGCGCCAGCAGCTCGGGACTAGCGAGCTACAATGAGCAGTTCTTC. Encoded protein: CASSSGLASYNEQFF.

V usage is TRBV9 and J usage is TRBJ1-5; D unresolved. CDR3 length: 13 amino acids. Trimming cost V 0 bases and J 6 bases, with 7 bases left between them. Germline values: CDR1 SGDLS, CDR2 YYNGEE. CDR3 DNA sequence: TGTGCCAGCAGCGTAGTAGATGGTCAGCCCCAGCATTTT. It translates to CASSVVDGQPQHF.

This clone was seen once. The chain links TRBV5-6 to TRBJ2-5; D may be TRBD1 (5 bases). The ends were cut back, 2 bases at V and 5 bases at J, with 10 bases in the middle. In germline, CDR1 is SGHDT, CDR2 YYEEEE. This CDR3 has 13 amino acids. The CDR3 bases are TGTGCCAGCAGCTTCCAATCAGGGGAGACCCAGTACTTC. As protein: CASSFQSGETQYF.

This clone was observed at least ten times. Other DNA sequences in this specimen translate into the identical CDR3. The chain has TRBV12-3 or TRBV12-4 and TRBJ2-7; D might be TRBD2 (5 bases). This CDR3 is built from 11 residues. V shed 8 bases and J shed 2 bases, with 7 bases lying between them. CDR3 residues: CASARAYEQYF. The DNA for the CDR3 is TGTGCCAGCGCGAGGGCCTACGAGCAGTACTTC.

The chain couples TRBV5-1 to TRBJ2-1; 11 bases fit TRBD1. V lost 2 bases and J lost 14; bases outside the gene matches: 9. This CDR3 has 14 residues. Germline V lookup: CDR1 SGHRS, CDR2 YFSETQ. This CDR3 reads CASSLLGDRGSEFF. CDR3 sequence (DNA): TGCGCCAGCAGCTTACTCGGGGACAGGGGGTCTGAGTTCTTC.

This clone was detected a few times. This CDR3 is also generated by other DNA sequences in the sample. V gene TRBV28 combines with J gene TRBJ2-7; 7 bases align to TRBD1. V dropped 6 bases and J dropped 4; count of bases not matched to a gene: 6. The CDR3 has 13 amino acids. Germline V lookup: CDR1 MDHEN, CDR2 SYDVKM. Here the CDR3 reads CASRPGQTYEQYF. The CDR3 coding sequence is TGTGCCAGCAGGCCGGGACAGACATACGAGCAGTACTTC. The full variable domain, completed using reference TRBV28 and TRBJ2-7, is DVKVTQSSRYLVKRTGEKVFLECVQDMDHENMFWYRQDPGLGLRLIYFSYDVKMKEKGDIPEGYSVSREKKERFSLILESASTNQTSMYLCASRPGQTYEQYFGPGTRLTVT.

The genes are TRBV6-2 or TRBV6-3 and TRBJ2-7; 7 nucleotides align to TRBD1. This CDR3 spans 12 amino acids. J was trimmed by 11 bases and V by 5 bases; bases with no gene match: 9. Germline V lookup: CDR1 MNHEY, CDR2 SVGEGT. Written as DNA, the CDR3 is TGTGCCAGCAGTATCCGACAGGGTCGGGAGTACTTC. The encoded protein is CASSIRQGREYF.